Here is one TCR beta chain with its context. Germline CDR1 SGHTA, CDR2 FQGTGA. The CDR3 is 16 residues long. Deletions cut 3 bases from V and 2 bases from J, with 15 bases between. TCRdb's table, derived via immunoSEQ multiplex PCR, lists solely in-frame clones and lacks some. The sample lists under 2,500,000 clones; 95% were seen once. This specimen belongs to a study of shared clonotypes between healthy human individuals. This clonotype was sampled from a man aged 18 to 30 in good health. Material: naive CD4+ T cells sorted from blood. This sample's subset: CD45RA+ positively selected. The rearrangement links TRBV7-3 to TRBJ2-3, with D perhaps TRBD2 (6 bases). The chain's CDR3 is CASSLGPGGITDTQYF. CDR3 bases: TGTGCCAGCAGCTTGGGGCCTGGGGGGATCACAGATACGCAGTATTTT.